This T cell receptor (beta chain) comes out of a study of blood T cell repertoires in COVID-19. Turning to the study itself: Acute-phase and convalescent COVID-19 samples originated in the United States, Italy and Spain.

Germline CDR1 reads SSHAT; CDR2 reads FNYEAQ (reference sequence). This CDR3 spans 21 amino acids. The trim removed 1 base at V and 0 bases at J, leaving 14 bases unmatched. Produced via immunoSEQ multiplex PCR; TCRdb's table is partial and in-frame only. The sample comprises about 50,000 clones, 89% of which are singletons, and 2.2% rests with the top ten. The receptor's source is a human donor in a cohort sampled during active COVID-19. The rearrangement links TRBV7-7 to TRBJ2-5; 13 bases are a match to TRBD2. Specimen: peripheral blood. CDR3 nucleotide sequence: TGTGCCAGCAGCTTAGACTTCGTTAGACTAGCGGGGGGCCATTACCAAGAGACCCAGTACTTC. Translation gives CASSLDFVRLAGGHYQETQYF.